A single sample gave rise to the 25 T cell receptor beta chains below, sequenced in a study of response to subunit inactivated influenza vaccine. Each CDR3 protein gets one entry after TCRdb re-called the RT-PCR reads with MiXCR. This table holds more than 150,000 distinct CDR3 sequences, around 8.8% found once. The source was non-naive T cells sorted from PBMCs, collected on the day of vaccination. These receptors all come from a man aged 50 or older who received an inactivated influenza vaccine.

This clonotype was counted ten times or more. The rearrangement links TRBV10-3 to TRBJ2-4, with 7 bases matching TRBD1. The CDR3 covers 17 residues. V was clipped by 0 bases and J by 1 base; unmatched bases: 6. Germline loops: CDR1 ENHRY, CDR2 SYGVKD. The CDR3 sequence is CAISESQGPGAKNIQYF. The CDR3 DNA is TGTGCCATCAGTGAGTCACAGGGGCCGGGTGCCAAAAACATTCAGTACTTC.

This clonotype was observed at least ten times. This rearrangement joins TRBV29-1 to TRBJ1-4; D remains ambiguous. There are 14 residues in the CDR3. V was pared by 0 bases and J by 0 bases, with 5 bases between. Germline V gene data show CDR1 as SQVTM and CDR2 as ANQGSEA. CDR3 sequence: CSVEDRSTNEKLFF. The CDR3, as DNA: TGCAGCGTTGAAGATCGGTCAACTAATGAAAAACTGTTTTTT.

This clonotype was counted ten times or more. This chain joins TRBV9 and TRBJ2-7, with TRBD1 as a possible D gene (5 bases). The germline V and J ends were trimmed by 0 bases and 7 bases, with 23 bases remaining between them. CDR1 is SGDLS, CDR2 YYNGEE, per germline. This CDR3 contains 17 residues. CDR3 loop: CASSVGDRTLGVLEQYF. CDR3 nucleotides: TGTGCCAGCAGCGTAGGAGATCGGACCTTAGGGGTTTTGGAGCAGTACTTC.

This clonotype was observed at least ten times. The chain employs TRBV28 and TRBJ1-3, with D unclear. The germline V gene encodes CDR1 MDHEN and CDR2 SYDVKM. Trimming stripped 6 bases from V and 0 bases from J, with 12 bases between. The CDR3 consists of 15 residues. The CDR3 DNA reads TGTGCCAGCAGGCAAGATTGGTTCTCTGGAAACACCATATATTTT. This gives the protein CASRQDWFSGNTIYF.

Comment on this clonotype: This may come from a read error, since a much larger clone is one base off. The CDR3 reads CASTPGTAYNSPLHF. The CDR3 DNA reads TGTGCCAGCACCCCCGGGACGGCCTATAATTCACCCCTCCACTTT. The rearrangement joins TRBV7-9 to TRBJ1-6; D is possibly TRBD1 (5 bases). CDR3 length: 15 amino acids. V dropped 7 bases and J dropped 2 bases, with 12 bases sitting between them. Germline V gene lookup returns CDR1 SEHNR and CDR2 FQNEAQ (reference sequence).

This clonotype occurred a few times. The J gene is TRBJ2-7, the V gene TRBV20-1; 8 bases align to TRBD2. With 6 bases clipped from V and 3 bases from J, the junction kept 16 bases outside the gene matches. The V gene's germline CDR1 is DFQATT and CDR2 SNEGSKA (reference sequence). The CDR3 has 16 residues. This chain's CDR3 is CSAPQRELIQGYEQYF. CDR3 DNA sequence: TGCAGTGCCCCACAGCGGGAGTTGATTCAGGGCTACGAGCAGTACTTC.

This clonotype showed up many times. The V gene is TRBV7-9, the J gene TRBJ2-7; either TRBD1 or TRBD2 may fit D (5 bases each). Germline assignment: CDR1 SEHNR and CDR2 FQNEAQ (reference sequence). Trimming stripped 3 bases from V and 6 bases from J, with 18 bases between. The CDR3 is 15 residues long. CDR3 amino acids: CASSFPGLVGTEQYF. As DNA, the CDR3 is TGTGCCAGCAGCTTCCCGGGGTTAGTAGGGACCGAGCAGTACTTC. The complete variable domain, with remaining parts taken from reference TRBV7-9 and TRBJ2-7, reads DTGVSQNPRHKITKRGQNVTFRCDPISEHNRLYWYRQTLGQGPEFLTYFQNEAQLEKSRLLSDRFSAERPKGSFSTLEIQRTEQGDSAMYLCASSFPGLVGTEQYFGPGTRLTVT.

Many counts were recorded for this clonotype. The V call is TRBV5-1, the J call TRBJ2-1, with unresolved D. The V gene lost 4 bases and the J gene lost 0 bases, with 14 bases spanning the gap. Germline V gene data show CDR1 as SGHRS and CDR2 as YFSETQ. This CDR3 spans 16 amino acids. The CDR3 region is CASSPLEYSSYNEQFF. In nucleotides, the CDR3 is TGCGCCAGCAGCCCCCTAGAGTACAGCTCCTACAATGAGCAGTTCTTC.

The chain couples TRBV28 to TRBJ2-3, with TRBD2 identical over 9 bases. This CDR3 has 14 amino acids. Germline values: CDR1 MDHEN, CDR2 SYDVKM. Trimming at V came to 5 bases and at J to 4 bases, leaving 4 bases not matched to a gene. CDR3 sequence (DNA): TGTGCCAGCAGTCGATCTAGCGGGGCAGATACGCAGTATTTT. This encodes CASSRSSGADTQYF.

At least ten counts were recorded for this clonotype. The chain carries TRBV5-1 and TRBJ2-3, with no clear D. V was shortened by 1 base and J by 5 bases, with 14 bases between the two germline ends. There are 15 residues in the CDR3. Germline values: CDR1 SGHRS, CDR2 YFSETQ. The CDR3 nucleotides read TGCGCCAGCAGCTTGAATGCCCCCCAACGAGATACGCAGTATTTT. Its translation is CASSLNAPQRDTQYF. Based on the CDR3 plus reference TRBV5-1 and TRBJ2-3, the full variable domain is KAGVTQTPRYLIKTRGQQVTLSCSPISGHRSVSWYQQTPGQGLQFLFEYFSETQRNKGNFPGRFSGRQFSNSRSEMNVSTLELGDSALYLCASSLNAPQRDTQYFGPGTRLTVL.

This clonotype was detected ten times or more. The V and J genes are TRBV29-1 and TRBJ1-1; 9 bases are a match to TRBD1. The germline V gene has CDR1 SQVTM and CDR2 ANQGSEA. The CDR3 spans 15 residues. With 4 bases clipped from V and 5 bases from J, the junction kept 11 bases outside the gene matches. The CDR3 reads CSVVDTGTGLTEAFF. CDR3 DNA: TGCAGCGTTGTGGATACCGGGACAGGGCTTACTGAAGCTTTCTTT.

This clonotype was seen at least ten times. The CDR3 DNA reads as TGCGCCAGCAGCCAAGGCACCGGGTTCTACGAGCAGTACTTC. Translation: CASSQGTGFYEQYF. J is TRBJ2-7 and V is TRBV4-3, with D unresolved. The CDR3 length is 14 residues. V lost 1 base and J lost 3, with 10 bases in between. CDR1 and CDR2 (germline): LGHNA, YSLEER.

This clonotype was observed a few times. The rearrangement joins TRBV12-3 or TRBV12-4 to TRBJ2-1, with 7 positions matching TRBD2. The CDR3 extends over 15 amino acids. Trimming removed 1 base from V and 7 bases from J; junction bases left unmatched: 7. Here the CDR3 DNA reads TGTGCCAGCAGTTTAGGAGTAGCGGGTATTAATGAGCAGTTCTTC. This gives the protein CASSLGVAGINEQFF.

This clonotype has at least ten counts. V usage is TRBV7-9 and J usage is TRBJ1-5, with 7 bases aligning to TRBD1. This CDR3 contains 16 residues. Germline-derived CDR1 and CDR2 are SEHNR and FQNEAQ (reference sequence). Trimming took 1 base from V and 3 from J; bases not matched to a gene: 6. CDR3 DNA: TGTGCCAGCAGCTTAGGTGGGACAGACCTCAATCAGCCCCAGCATTTT. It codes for CASSLGGTDLNQPQHF.

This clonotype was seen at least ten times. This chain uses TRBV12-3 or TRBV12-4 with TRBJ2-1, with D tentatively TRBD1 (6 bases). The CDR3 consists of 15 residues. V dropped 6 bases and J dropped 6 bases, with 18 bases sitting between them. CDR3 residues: CASRKQGVPLNEQFF. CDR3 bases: TGTGCCAGCAGAAAACAGGGTGTCCCTCTCAATGAGCAGTTCTTC.

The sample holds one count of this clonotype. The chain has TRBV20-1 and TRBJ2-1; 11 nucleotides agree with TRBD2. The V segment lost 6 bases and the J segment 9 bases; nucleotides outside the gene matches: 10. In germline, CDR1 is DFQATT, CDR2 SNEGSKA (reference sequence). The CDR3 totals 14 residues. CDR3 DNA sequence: TGCAGTGCACCAACTAGCGGGGGCAACACTGAGCAGTTCTTC. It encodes CSAPTSGGNTEQFF.

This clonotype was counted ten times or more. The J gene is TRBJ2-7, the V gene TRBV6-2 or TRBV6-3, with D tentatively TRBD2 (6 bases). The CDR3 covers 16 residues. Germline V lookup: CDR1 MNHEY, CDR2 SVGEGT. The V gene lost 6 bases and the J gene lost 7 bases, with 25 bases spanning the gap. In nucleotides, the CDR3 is TGTGCCAGCAGCTTCGTCCAGCGGGCCGGTTTGCGGGAGCAGTACTTC. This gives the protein CASSFVQRAGLREQYF.

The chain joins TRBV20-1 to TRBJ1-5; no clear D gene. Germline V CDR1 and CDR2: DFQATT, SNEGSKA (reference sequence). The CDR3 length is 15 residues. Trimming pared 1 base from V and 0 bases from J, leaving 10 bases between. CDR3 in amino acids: CSARGGSDSNQPQHF. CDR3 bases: TGCAGTGCTAGAGGAGGATCTGATAGCAATCAGCCCCAGCATTTT.

Written as DNA, the CDR3 is TGTGCCACCAGCAGAGGAAAAGGAGACACCGGGGAGCTGTTTTTT. As protein: CATSRGKGDTGELFF. This chain uses TRBV15 with TRBJ2-2; D remains unclear. The germline V gene has CDR1 LNHNV and CDR2 YYDKDF (reference sequence). CDR3 length: 15 amino acids. V was pared by 1 base and J by 3 bases, with 9 bases between.

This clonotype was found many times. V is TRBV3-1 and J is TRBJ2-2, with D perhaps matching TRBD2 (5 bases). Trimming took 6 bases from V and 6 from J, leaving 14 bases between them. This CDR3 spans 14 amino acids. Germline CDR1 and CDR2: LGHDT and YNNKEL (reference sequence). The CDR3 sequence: CASRPRGLPGELFF. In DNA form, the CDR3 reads TGTGCCAGCAGACCGCGAGGGTTGCCCGGGGAGCTGTTTTTT. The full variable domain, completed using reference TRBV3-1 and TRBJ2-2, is DTAVSQTPKYLVTQMGNDKSIKCEQNLGHDTMYWYKQDSKKFLKIMFSYNNKELIINETVPNRFSPKSPDKAHLNLHINSLELGDSAVYFCASRPRGLPGELFFGEGSRLTVL.

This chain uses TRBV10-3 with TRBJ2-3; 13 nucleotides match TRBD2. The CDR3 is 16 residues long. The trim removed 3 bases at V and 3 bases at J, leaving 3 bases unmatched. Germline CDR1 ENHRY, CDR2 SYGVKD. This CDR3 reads CAISEETSGRTDTQYF. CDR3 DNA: TGTGCCATCAGTGAAGAGACTAGCGGGAGGACAGATACGCAGTATTTT.

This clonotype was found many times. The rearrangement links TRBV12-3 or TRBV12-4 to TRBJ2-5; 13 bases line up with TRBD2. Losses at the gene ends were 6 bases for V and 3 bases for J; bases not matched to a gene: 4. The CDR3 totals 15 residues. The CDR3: CASSLGLAGEETQYF. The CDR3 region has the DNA TGTGCCAGCAGCCTAGGACTAGCGGGAGAAGAGACCCAGTACTTC.

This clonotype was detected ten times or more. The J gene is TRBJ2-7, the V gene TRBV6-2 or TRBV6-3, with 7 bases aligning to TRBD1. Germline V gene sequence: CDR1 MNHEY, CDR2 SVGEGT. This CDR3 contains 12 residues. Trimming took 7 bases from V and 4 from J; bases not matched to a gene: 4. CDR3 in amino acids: CASNDRAYEQYF. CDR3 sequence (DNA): TGTGCCAGCAACGACAGGGCGTACGAGCAGTACTTC.

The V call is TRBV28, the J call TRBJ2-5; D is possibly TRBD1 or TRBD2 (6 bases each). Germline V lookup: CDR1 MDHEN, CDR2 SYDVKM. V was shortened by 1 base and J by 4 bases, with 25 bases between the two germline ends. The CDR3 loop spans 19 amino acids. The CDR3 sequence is CASSLLVGLGDTAPETQYF. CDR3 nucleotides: TGTGCCAGCAGTTTATTGGTGGGACTTGGGGACACCGCTCCAGAGACCCAGTACTTC. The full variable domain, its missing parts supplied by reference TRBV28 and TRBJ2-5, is DVKVTQSSRYLVKRTGEKVFLECVQDMDHENMFWYRQDPGLGLRLIYFSYDVKMKEKGDIPEGYSVSREKKERFSLILESASTNQTSMYLCASSLLVGLGDTAPETQYFGPGTRLLVL.

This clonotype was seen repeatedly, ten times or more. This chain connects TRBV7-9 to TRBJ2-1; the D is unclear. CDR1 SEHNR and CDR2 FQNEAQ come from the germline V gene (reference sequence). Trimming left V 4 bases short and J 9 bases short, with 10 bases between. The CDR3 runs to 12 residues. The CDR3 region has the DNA TGTGCCAGCAGCTGGATCTCCGGTGAGCAGTTCTTC. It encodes CASSWISGEQFF.